Shown below are 32 T cell receptor beta chains from a single sample sequenced in a study of T cell responses to AZD1222 COVID-19 vaccine. Clones were read by immunoSEQ multiplex PCR, and TCRdb kept only the in-frame ones, dropping some. Here the sample spans tens of thousands of clones, around 80% being singletons. Sequences were derived from peripheral blood, sampled on day 0 of AZD1222 vaccination. Source of these receptors: an adult in good health.

The chain links TRBV11-3 to TRBJ1-1, with D hard to call. Trimming pared 10 bases from V and 1 base from J, leaving 16 bases between. The CDR3 consists of 14 residues. Looked up from germline, CDR1 is SGHNT and CDR2 is YENEEA. The CDR3 DNA follows: TGTGCCACGCGGGGTGGGGAGTGGAACACTGAAGCTTTCTTT. It yields the protein CATRGGEWNTEAFF.

This chain connects TRBV28 to TRBJ2-2; the D gene could be TRBD1 or TRBD2 (5 bases each). Germline loops: CDR1 MDHEN, CDR2 SYDVKM. CDR3 length: 15 amino acids. Trimming took 3 bases from V and 4 from J, leaving 12 bases between them. The CDR3 loop reads CASSFPGTGTGELFF. The CDR3 DNA is TGTGCCAGCAGTTTCCCAGGGACGGGCACCGGGGAGCTGTTTTTT.

This chain links TRBV11-1 with TRBJ2-1; D is possibly TRBD1 or TRBD2 (5 bases each). The CDR3 has 16 amino acids. Trimming cost V 3 bases and J 9 bases, with 21 bases left between them. Germline loops: CDR1 SGHAT, CDR2 FQDESV (reference sequence). The CDR3 region is CASSFPTGAGPTEQFF. CDR3 nucleotide sequence: TGTGCCAGCAGCTTCCCAACCGGGGCCGGACCCACTGAGCAGTTCTTC.

This clone was seen just once. This chain joins TRBV12-3 or TRBV12-4 and TRBJ1-5; D remains unclear. This CDR3 contains 13 residues. V shed 3 bases and J shed 1 base, with 4 bases lying between them. The CDR3 DNA follows: TGTGCCAGCAGTTTTGACAGCAATCAGCCCCAGCATTTT. Its protein product is CASSFDSNQPQHF.

The genes are TRBV7-2 and TRBJ2-1, with D uncertain. The CDR3 totals 14 residues. V was shortened by 0 bases and J by 10 bases, with 13 bases between the two germline ends. Germline CDR1 is SGHTA and CDR2 is FQGNSA. The CDR3 sequence: CASSLASSMREQFF. The CDR3 DNA sequence: TGTGCCAGCAGCTTAGCGTCCTCTATGCGAGAGCAGTTCTTC. The whole variable domain, filled in from reference TRBV7-2 and TRBJ2-1, reads GAGVSQSPSNKVTEKGKDVELRCDPISGHTALYWYRQSLGQGLEFLIYFQGNSAPDKSGLPSDRFSAERTGGSVSTLTIQRTQQEDSAVYLCASSLASSMREQFFGPGTRLTVL.

V usage is TRBV4-2 and J usage is TRBJ2-3, with a weak D call TRBD2 (7 bases). V lost 4 bases and J lost 3, with 20 bases in between. In germline, CDR1 is LGHNA, CDR2 YNFKEQ. This CDR3 is built from 17 residues. The CDR3: CASSPQPGGAGTDTQYF. The CDR3 nucleotides are TGTGCCAGCAGCCCACAACCGGGGGGCGCGGGAACAGATACGCAGTATTTT.

The chain combines TRBV19 with TRBJ2-1; no clear D. Trimming took 1 base from V and 5 from J, leaving 12 bases between them. CDR1 is LNHDA, CDR2 SQIVND, per germline (reference sequence). The CDR3 extends over 15 amino acids. CDR3 nucleotide sequence: TGTGCCAGTAGTATAGGTCCGACAACGAACAATGAGCAGTTCTTC. Amino acid sequence: CASSIGPTTNNEQFF.

This clone was recorded a few times. V gene TRBV4-2 combines with J gene TRBJ1-5; perhaps TRBD1 as D (5 bases). The V end was cut by 0 bases, the J end by 5 bases, with 11 bases between. Germline CDR1 reads LGHNA; CDR2 reads YNFKEQ. This CDR3 contains 15 residues. In DNA form, the CDR3 reads TGTGCCAGCAGCCAAGATCTGGGCAGGGATCAGCCCCAGCATTTT. Its protein is CASSQDLGRDQPQHF.

The sample holds a few counts of this clone. The chain combines TRBV7-9 with TRBJ2-2; 7 bases line up with TRBD1. Germline V gene data show CDR1 as SEHNR and CDR2 as FQNEAQ (reference sequence). The CDR3 has 15 amino acids. After removal of 5 bases from V and 4 bases from J, the junction contained 7 bases not matched to a gene. The CDR3 DNA is TGTGCCAGCAGCACCGACAGGGCGGCCACCGGGGAGCTGTTTTTT. It specifies CASSTDRAATGELFF.

About this clone itself: The same CDR3 also results from other DNA sequences found in this sample. The chain uses TRBV10-3 and TRBJ2-3; no reliable D call. The germline V gene has CDR1 ENHRY and CDR2 SYGVKD. With 2 bases removed from V and 0 bases from J, the gap between germline ends came to 3 bases. This CDR3 region has 13 residues. DNA of the CDR3: TGTGCCATCAGTGAGGGCAGCACAGATACGCAGTATTTT. Amino acids: CAISEGSTDTQYF.

The CDR3 nucleotides read TGTGCCAGCAGTTTCTGGGGGGATTCACCCCTCCACTTT. This encodes CASSFWGDSPLHF. The gene calls are TRBV12-3 or TRBV12-4 and TRBJ1-6, with D possibly being TRBD1 (5 bases). The CDR3 runs to 13 residues. The V and J ends lost 3 bases and 8 bases respectively, with 8 bases between them.

This chain joins TRBV11-2 and TRBJ2-7, with D tentatively TRBD1 or TRBD2 (5 bases each). This CDR3 contains 15 residues. V was pared by 4 bases and J by 7 bases, with 20 bases between. The germline gives CDR1 SGHAT, CDR2 FQNNGV. CDR3 residues: CASSSGPSYYEEQYF. The DNA for the CDR3 is TGTGCCAGCAGCTCGGGACCGTCATATTACGAGGAGCAGTACTTC. Full variable domain (outside the CDR3, taken from reference TRBV11-2 and TRBJ2-7): EAGVAQSPRYKIIEKRQSVAFWCNPISGHATLYWYQQILGQGPKLLIQFQNNGVVDDSQLPKDRFSAERLKGVDSTLKIQPAKLEDSAVYLCASSSGPSYYEEQYFGPGTRLTVT.

The gene calls are TRBV11-3 and TRBJ1-1, with TRBD1 matching over 7 bases. CDR1 and CDR2 (germline): SGHNT, YENEEA. V trimming: 3 bases; J trimming: 6 bases; junction bases outside the gene matches: 7. This CDR3 region has 14 residues. CDR3 protein: CASSLGGGTAEAFF. CDR3 sequence (DNA): TGTGCCAGCAGCTTGGGGGGTGGGACAGCTGAAGCTTTCTTT.

This chain connects TRBV6-5 to TRBJ1-2; D not certain. Germline V gene sequence: CDR1 MNHEY, CDR2 SVGAGI. With 5 bases removed from V and 4 bases from J, the gap between germline ends came to 14 bases. This CDR3 contains 14 residues. CDR3 region: CASSHREGGYGYTF. CDR3 nucleotide sequence: TGTGCCAGCAGTCACCGGGAGGGTGGCTATGGCTACACCTTC.

V usage is TRBV7-9 and J usage is TRBJ1-1; perhaps TRBD1 as D (6 bases). Germline CDR1 reads SEHNR; CDR2 reads FQNEAQ (reference sequence). Trimming took 5 bases from V and 6 from J, leaving 13 bases between them. This CDR3 has 13 amino acids. This CDR3 is CASSRGQGSEAFF. CDR3 DNA: TGTGCCAGCAGCCGGGGGCAGGGGTCTGAAGCTTTCTTT.

This clone was detected once. The rearrangement links TRBV3-1 (or the pseudogene TRBV3-2) to TRBJ1-3, with D hard to call. Germline V gene data show CDR1 as LGHDT and CDR2 as YNNKEL (reference sequence). V was cut by 2 bases and J by 0 bases, with 2 bases left in between. The CDR3 has 13 amino acids. The CDR3 loop reads CASSQSSGNTIYF. The CDR3 bases are TGTGCCAGCAGCCAATCCTCTGGAAACACCATATATTTT.

The V call is TRBV18, the J call TRBJ1-2; 7 positions agree with TRBD1. Trimming cost V 0 bases and J 7 bases; bases outside gene matches: 5. This CDR3 has 14 residues. CDR1 KGHSH and CDR2 LQKENI come from the germline V gene. This chain's CDR3 is CASSPPSTGLGYTF. The CDR3 region has the DNA TGTGCCAGCTCACCACCTTCGACAGGGCTTGGCTACACCTTC.

This chain connects TRBV7-2 to TRBJ2-5; D unresolved. The CDR3 totals 15 residues. Trimming shortened V by 0 bases and J by 2 bases, and 10 bases separated the two germline ends. Germline values: CDR1 SGHTA, CDR2 FQGNSA. CDR3 sequence (DNA): TGTGCCAGCAGCTTAGCGCCGGCGCATCAAGAGACCCAGTACTTC. It specifies CASSLAPAHQETQYF.

The DNA for the CDR3 is TGTGCCAGCAGACTGACTAGTTTTACCGGGGAGCTGTTTTTT. Amino acids: CASRLTSFTGELFF. V is TRBV6-5 and J is TRBJ2-2; D may be TRBD2 (6 bases). Trimming shortened V by 6 bases and J by 5 bases, and 13 bases separated the two germline ends. This CDR3 spans 14 amino acids. Germline V gene data show CDR1 as MNHEY and CDR2 as SVGAGI.

This chain uses TRBV3-1 (or the pseudogene TRBV3-2) with TRBJ1-5; D may be TRBD1 (5 bases). The germline V gene has CDR1 LGHDT and CDR2 YNNKEL (reference sequence). The CDR3 consists of 14 residues. The V end lost 3 bases, the J end lost 12 bases, and 18 bases lay between the germline ends. In DNA form, the CDR3 reads TGTGCCAGCAGCCACATAGTCCTCCAGGGCTTCCAGCATTTT. Protein: CASSHIVLQGFQHF.

The J gene is TRBJ1-6, the V gene TRBV10-3; D not certain. V lost 6 bases and J lost 5, with 8 bases in between. The CDR3 totals 13 residues. Germline loops: CDR1 ENHRY, CDR2 SYGVKD. CDR3: CAIRLENNSPLHF. DNA for the CDR3: TGTGCCATCAGGCTGGAGAATAATTCACCCCTCCACTTT.

The chain couples TRBV5-1 to TRBJ1-4; D is undetermined. The V gene's germline CDR1 is SGHRS and CDR2 YFSETQ. The CDR3 has 15 residues. Between the trimmed V and J ends, which lost 0 bases and 3 bases, there was a span of 9 bases. DNA for the CDR3: TGCGCCAGCAGCTTGGAGCGGCTCTCTAATGAAAAACTGTTTTTT. It codes for CASSLERLSNEKLFF. The complete variable domain, with remaining parts taken from reference TRBV5-1 and TRBJ1-4, reads KAGVTQTPRYLIKTRGQQVTLSCSPISGHRSVSWYQQTPGQGLQFLFEYFSETQRNKGNFPGRFSGRQFSNSRSEMNVSTLELGDSALYLCASSLERLSNEKLFFGSGTQLSVL.

The V and J genes are TRBV4-3 and TRBJ1-6; no clear D. The CDR3 spans 14 residues. V lost 0 bases and J 10 bases, leaving 10 bases between the germline ends. Germline V lookup: CDR1 LGHNA, CDR2 YSLEER. The CDR3 DNA sequence: TGCGCCAGCAGCCAAGATCAGAATGCCTCACCCCTCCACTTT. Translated, it gives CASSQDQNASPLHF.

The chain links TRBV5-1 to TRBJ2-2; 7 bases are a match to TRBD2. Looked up from germline, CDR1 is SGHRS and CDR2 is YFSETQ. The junction had 6 bases not matched to a gene; V was cut back by 4 bases and J by 6 bases. This CDR3 comprises 14 residues. The chain's CDR3 is CASSPGLDAGELFF. CDR3 DNA sequence: TGCGCCAGCAGCCCTGGACTAGATGCCGGGGAGCTGTTTTTT.

The gene calls are TRBV30 and TRBJ2-3, with D maybe TRBD1 (6 bases). The V gene's germline CDR1 is GTSNPN and CDR2 SVGIG (reference sequence). V was clipped by 4 bases and J by 5 bases, with 13 bases between them. The CDR3 is 13 residues long. DNA of the CDR3: TGTGCCTGGATTACAGGGAGTGGAGATACGCAGTATTTT. This gives the protein CAWITGSGDTQYF.

V gene TRBV27 combines with J gene TRBJ1-3; D might be TRBD1 (6 bases). Deletions cut 8 bases from V and 0 bases from J, with 14 bases between. There are 15 residues in the CDR3. Germline CDR1 and CDR2: MNHEY and SMNVEV (reference sequence). This CDR3 is CASSPGVSSGNTIYF. CDR3 bases: TGTGCCAGCTCCCCAGGGGTTTCCTCTGGAAACACCATATATTTT.

The genes are TRBV7-2 and TRBJ2-2, with 9 bases that match TRBD1. CDR3 size: 15 residues. V lost 4 bases and J lost 4; bases outside the gene matches: 4. CDR1 is SGHTA, CDR2 FQGNSA, per germline. CDR3 sequence: CASSSRTGATGELFF. CDR3 nucleotide sequence: TGTGCCAGCAGCTCAAGGACAGGGGCCACCGGGGAGCTGTTTTTT.

V usage is TRBV11-1 and J usage is TRBJ2-1, with TRBD1 matching over 7 bases. Trimming took 6 bases from V and 4 from J; bases not matched to a gene: 6. The germline gives CDR1 SGHAT, CDR2 FQDESV (reference sequence). The CDR3 sequence is 14 residues long. CDR3 coding DNA: TGTGCCAGCAGTCGCGACAGGGCTTACAATGAGCAGTTCTTC. The encoded protein is CASSRDRAYNEQFF.

The chain joins TRBV6-5 to TRBJ1-2; the match to TRBD1 covers 11 bases. Looked up from germline, CDR1 is MNHEY and CDR2 is SVGAGI. The CDR3 covers 15 residues. The V and J ends lost 5 bases and 4 bases, in that order; junction bases with no gene match: 6. The CDR3 DNA reads as TGTGCCAGCAGTCGCCGGACAGGGGGCTTCTATGGCTACACCTTC. Its translation: CASSRRTGGFYGYTF.

The chain employs TRBV10-3 and TRBJ2-1; a weak D match, TRBD2 (6 bases). Trimming took 8 bases from V and 8 from J, leaving 22 bases between them. The CDR3 extends over 15 amino acids. The germline V gene encodes CDR1 ENHRY and CDR2 SYGVKD. CDR3 loop: CAIGFAGTEGDEQFF. CDR3 coding DNA: TGTGCCATCGGGTTTGCGGGGACGGAGGGAGATGAGCAGTTCTTC.

The CDR3 DNA reads as TGTGCCAGCTTGTCTATCGCGGGGGGCGAGAATAAGCCCCAGCATTTT. It yields the protein CASLSIAGGENKPQHF. The chain carries TRBV28 and TRBJ1-5; D perhaps matches TRBD1 (6 bases). Germline V gives CDR1 MDHEN, CDR2 SYDVKM. V lost 8 bases and J lost 8, with 25 bases in between. The CDR3 consists of 16 residues. The whole variable domain, filled in from reference TRBV28 and TRBJ1-5, reads DVKVTQSSRYLVKRTGEKVFLECVQDMDHENMFWYRQDPGLGLRLIYFSYDVKMKEKGDIPEGYSVSREKKERFSLILESASTNQTSMYLCASLSIAGGENKPQHFGDGTRLSIL.

This chain uses TRBV19 with TRBJ1-3; no firm D call. Germline V gene data show CDR1 as LNHDA and CDR2 as SQIVND (reference sequence). Trimming removed 6 bases at V and 0 bases at J, with 9 bases between. The CDR3 runs 14 residues. CDR3 DNA sequence: TGTGCCAGTAGGATTGCCCACTCTGGAAACACCATATATTTT. Translating gives CASRIAHSGNTIYF.